Each of the 30 T cell receptor beta chains below was sequenced from the same sample in a study of blood T cell repertoires in COVID-19. Sequenced by immunoSEQ multiplex PCR; TCRdb stores in-frame clones only, minus some. The table has some 120,000 clones, more than 75% seen once; the top ten hold approximately 3.7%. Input material: peripheral blood. These receptors were taken from a man aged 50 to 60 with active COVID-19.

The gene calls are TRBV5-1 and TRBJ2-3; maybe TRBD1 (6 bases). The CDR3 loop spans 15 amino acids. V was cut by 2 bases and J by 5 bases, with 15 bases left in between. Germline V gene lookup returns CDR1 SGHRS and CDR2 YFSETQ. CDR3 residues: CASSLQGQSEDTQYF. CDR3 bases: TGCGCCAGCAGCTTACAGGGCCAGTCAGAAGATACGCAGTATTTT.

The V and J genes are TRBV3-1 (or the pseudogene TRBV3-2) and TRBJ2-6; D might be TRBD1 (6 bases). The CDR3 covers 15 residues. Germline V lookup: CDR1 LGHDT, CDR2 YNNKEL (reference sequence). Trimming took 2 bases from V and 2 from J, leaving 7 bases between them. The DNA of the CDR3 is TGTGCCAGCAGCCAAACAGGGACTGGGGCCAACGTCCTGACTTTC. As protein: CASSQTGTGANVLTF.

The chain carries TRBV7-9 and TRBJ2-5; D may be TRBD1 (5 bases). CDR3 length equals 14 residues. V dropped 5 bases and J dropped 7 bases, with 17 bases sitting between them. Per germline, CDR1 SEHNR and CDR2 FQNEAQ (reference sequence). The CDR3 bases are TGTGCCAGCAGCCTCCCTGGGGCCCAGGGGACCCAGTACTTC. This translates into CASSLPGAQGTQYF.

The V call is TRBV21-1, the J call TRBJ2-2; the D call TRBD2 from the table was never checked on the DNA. TRBV21-1 has pseudogene status. This CDR3 region has 19 residues. The CDR3, as DNA: TGTGCCAGCAGCGGGACCCCAGGACTAGCGGGAGGGGGAACCGGGGAGCTGTTTTTT. Protein product: CASSGTPGLAGGGTGELFF.

The chain recombines TRBV25-1 with TRBJ2-2, with D maybe TRBD1 (6 bases). CDR1 is MGHDK, CDR2 SYGVNS, per germline. V was clipped by 7 bases and J by 1 base, with 10 bases between them. The CDR3 is 14 residues long. CDR3 DNA sequence: TGTGCCAGCATGGGGGCCCTGAACACCGGGGAGCTGTTTTTT. Translated: CASMGALNTGELFF.

The chain combines TRBV5-1 with TRBJ2-2, with D possibly TRBD1 on 6 matching bases. The CDR3 contains 17 residues. V lost 3 bases and J 2 bases, leaving 17 bases between the germline ends. Looked up from germline, CDR1 is SGHRS and CDR2 is YFSETQ. This chain's CDR3 is CASSSRQDRTNTGELFF. CDR3 coding DNA: TGCGCCAGCAGCTCCCGACAGGACCGAACCAACACCGGGGAGCTGTTTTTT.

This clone was observed once. V and J are TRBV5-1 and TRBJ2-3, with TRBD2 as a possible D gene (6 bases). This CDR3 has 13 residues. Germline CDR1 reads SGHRS; CDR2 reads YFSETQ. Trimming left V 5 bases short and J 6 bases short, with 13 bases between. The CDR3 is CASRRGMEDTQYF. In DNA form, the CDR3 reads TGCGCCAGCAGGCGGGGAATGGAGGATACGCAGTATTTT.

The gene calls are TRBV7-9 and TRBJ1-1; no clear D. The CDR3 consists of 13 residues. Germline lookup yields CDR1 SEHNR and CDR2 FQNEAQ (reference sequence). V was trimmed by 4 bases and J by 1 base, leaving 7 bases between them. CDR3 sequence (DNA): TGTGCCAGCAGCTACGGTCCGAACACTGAAGCTTTCTTT. Encoded protein: CASSYGPNTEAFF. Using reference TRBV7-9 and TRBJ1-1 for the parts outside the CDR3, the full variable domain is DTGVSQNPRHKITKRGQNVTFRCDPISEHNRLYWYRQTLGQGPEFLTYFQNEAQLEKSRLLSDRFSAERPKGSFSTLEIQRTEQGDSAMYLCASSYGPNTEAFFGQGTRLTVV.

This clone was seen a single time. The genes are TRBV1 and TRBJ2-7; no check of the table's D call, TRBD1, against the DNA was made. TRBV1 is a pseudogene. The CDR3 extends over 14 amino acids. CDR3 region: CTSSLGQGPFQQYV. Written as DNA, the CDR3 is TGCACCAGCAGCCTAGGACAGGGGCCGTTCCAGCAGTACGTC.

This chain links TRBV4-1 with TRBJ1-3; no firm D call. Trimming took off 2 bases at V and 0 bases at J, with 11 bases between the two ends. The CDR3 sequence is 16 residues long. In germline, CDR1 is MGHRA, CDR2 YSYEKL. The CDR3 sequence: CASSQQAPSSGNTIYF. CDR3 DNA sequence: TGCGCCAGCAGCCAACAGGCCCCAAGCTCTGGAAACACCATATATTTT.

J is TRBJ1-1 and V is TRBV7-2, with a weak D call TRBD1 (5 bases). The CDR3 has 15 amino acids. Germline V gene sequence: CDR1 SGHTA, CDR2 FQGNSA. Trimming took off 5 bases at V and 2 bases at J, with 15 bases between the two ends. In DNA, the CDR3 is TGTGCCAGCAGCCTTGGGTGGGGCCTCAACACTGAAGCTTTCTTT. It codes for CASSLGWGLNTEAFF. Together with reference TRBV7-2 and TRBJ1-1, the CDR3 gives the full variable domain: GAGVSQSPSNKVTEKGKDVELRCDPISGHTALYWYRQSLGQGLEFLIYFQGNSAPDKSGLPSDRFSAERTGGSVSTLTIQRTQQEDSAVYLCASSLGWGLNTEAFFGQGTRLTVV.

The chain is built from TRBV9 and TRBJ2-1; 9 bases align to TRBD2. CDR3 length: 16 amino acids. Germline V gives CDR1 SGDLS, CDR2 YYNGEE. V lost 3 bases to trimming and J lost 0 bases; unmatched junction nucleotides: 4. Written as DNA, the CDR3 is TGTGCCAGCAGCGGACTTAGCGGGAGCTCCTACAATGAGCAGTTCTTC. Protein sequence: CASSGLSGSSYNEQFF.

The chain is built from TRBV29-1 and TRBJ1-2, with 9 bases aligning to TRBD1. J lost 7 bases, V lost 4 bases, and 10 bases had no gene match. CDR3 length: 14 amino acids. The V gene's germline CDR1 is SQVTM and CDR2 ANQGSEA. The CDR3 region has the DNA TGCAGCGTTGGGGATGGGGGACAGGGATCTGGCTACACCTTC. It yields the protein CSVGDGGQGSGYTF.

The chain joins TRBV7-2 to TRBJ2-3, with TRBD1 matching over 8 bases. The CDR3 sequence is 16 residues long. The trim removed 1 base at V and 7 bases at J, leaving 10 bases unmatched. CDR1 and CDR2 from the germline V gene are SGHTA and FQGNSA. Here the CDR3 reads CASSLGFSGGMNTQYF. The DNA for the CDR3 is TGTGCCAGCAGCTTAGGTTTTTCAGGGGGCATGAATACGCAGTATTTT.

The rearrangement uses TRBV5-1 and TRBJ1-1; TRBD1 might be the D (5 bases). Germline lookup yields CDR1 SGHRS and CDR2 YFSETQ. CDR3 length equals 14 residues. Trimming removed 2 bases from V and 0 bases from J, with 8 bases in between. CDR3 nucleotide sequence: TGCGCCAGCAGCTTACAGGTGATGAACACTGAAGCTTTCTTT. Translating gives CASSLQVMNTEAFF.

The genes are TRBV6-2 or TRBV6-3 and TRBJ2-1; 9 nucleotides line up with TRBD2. The CDR3 has 15 amino acids. The germline gives CDR1 MNHEY, CDR2 SVGEGT. V shed 2 bases and J 6 bases; nucleotides not matched to a gene: 5. The CDR3, as DNA: TGTGCCAGCAGTTACGCGGGAGGGGCTGGCAATGAGCAGTTCTTC. Protein sequence: CASSYAGGAGNEQFF.

The chain links TRBV9 to TRBJ2-5, with 9 bases fitting TRBD2. The ends lost 3 bases at V and 5 bases at J; junction bases unmatched: 5. Germline CDR1 is SGDLS and CDR2 is YYNGEE. The CDR3 covers 14 residues. In DNA, the CDR3 is TGTGCCAGCAGCGCCTTAGCGGGAGCCGAGACCCAGTACTTC. Translation gives CASSALAGAETQYF.

V and J are TRBV20-1 and TRBJ1-3; D uncertain. V was pared by 1 base and J by 8 bases, with 6 bases between. This CDR3 spans 11 amino acids. Germline V gives CDR1 DFQATT, CDR2 SNEGSKA (reference sequence). CDR3 DNA: TGCAGTGCTAGAGGAGGATACACCATATATTTT. It encodes CSARGGYTIYF.

V is TRBV15 and J is TRBJ1-4; D is undetermined. The CDR3 covers 12 residues. Trimming stripped 1 base from V and 10 bases from J, with 7 bases between. The germline CDR1 and CDR2 sequences are LNHNV and YYDKDF (reference sequence). In DNA, the CDR3 is TGTGCCACCAGCAGAGTCGAGGGAAAACTGTTTTTT. Translated: CATSRVEGKLFF.

V and J are TRBV7-2 and TRBJ1-2; 9 nucleotides agree with TRBD1. V was pared by 4 bases and J by 4 bases, with 7 bases of the junction left unmatched. CDR3 length equals 15 residues. CDR1 and CDR2 (germline): SGHTA, FQGNSA. CDR3: CASSSPDRGLYGYTF. CDR3 DNA sequence: TGTGCCAGCAGCTCACCGGACAGGGGACTCTATGGCTACACCTTC.

The gene calls are TRBV5-1 and TRBJ1-2; 7 bases align to TRBD1. The trim removed 4 bases at V and 4 bases at J, leaving 7 bases unmatched. The germline CDR1 and CDR2 sequences are SGHRS and YFSETQ. The CDR3 is made up of 14 amino acids. The CDR3 is CASSPDRSRYGYTF. CDR3 nucleotide sequence: TGCGCCAGCAGCCCGGACAGGAGCCGCTATGGCTACACCTTC.

The V and J genes are TRBV19 and TRBJ1-6; the D is unclear. The CDR3 consists of 13 residues. Trimming stripped 1 base from V and 7 bases from J, with 5 bases between. Germline CDR1 LNHDA, CDR2 SQIVND (reference sequence). CDR3 loop: CASSIGGNSPLHF. CDR3 DNA: TGTGCCAGTAGTATAGGAGGGAATTCACCCCTCCACTTT.

The gene calls are TRBV7-2 and TRBJ1-1, with no clear D. Germline CDR1 reads SGHTA; CDR2 reads FQGNSA. The CDR3 length is 15 residues. V was shortened by 5 bases and J by 0 bases, with 13 bases between the two germline ends. The CDR3: CASSPRRVMNTEAFF. The CDR3 region has the DNA TGTGCCAGCAGCCCTAGACGGGTGATGAACACTGAAGCTTTCTTT.

The rearrangement links TRBV6-1 to TRBJ1-1, with 7 bases lining up with TRBD1. There are 16 residues in the CDR3. CDR1 MNHNS and CDR2 SASEGT come from the germline V gene. With V trimmed by 2 bases and J by 1 base, 7 bases remained unmatched. In DNA, the CDR3 is TGTGCCAGCAGTGAAAGGAGGACAGGAGGGAACACTGAAGCTTTCTTT. It specifies CASSERRTGGNTEAFF.

This chain joins TRBV30 and TRBJ1-5, with D possibly matching TRBD1 (6 bases). CDR1 and CDR2 from the germline V gene are GTSNPN and SVGIG (reference sequence). Trimming cost V 3 bases and J 3 bases, with 18 bases left between them. The CDR3 spans 16 residues. The CDR3 region has the DNA TGTGCCTGGAGCCCCACAGGGTTGGGGGACAATCAGCCCCAGCATTTT. This codes for CAWSPTGLGDNQPQHF.

J is TRBJ2-1 and V is TRBV5-5; 11 positions match TRBD2. Per germline, CDR1 SGHKS and CDR2 YYEKEE (reference sequence). CDR3 size: 16 residues. Trimming at V came to 4 bases and at J to 3 bases, leaving 6 bases not matched to a gene. CDR3 DNA: TGTGCCAGCAGCAGGGCTAGCGGGAGGAACTACAATGAGCAGTTCTTC. Protein product: CASSRASGRNYNEQFF.

The CDR3 reads CASSFSPRATGETQYF. CDR3 coding DNA: TGCGCCAGCAGCTTTAGTCCGCGGGCTACCGGAGAGACCCAGTACTTC. The chain carries TRBV5-1 and TRBJ2-5, with D perhaps TRBD2 (5 bases). V shed 2 bases and J shed 4 bases, with 18 bases lying between them. CDR3 size: 16 residues. CDR1 SGHRS and CDR2 YFSETQ come from the germline V gene.

The J gene is TRBJ2-3, the V gene TRBV6-5, with TRBD1 matching 10 bases. The V segment lost 6 bases and the J segment 1 base; nucleotides outside the gene matches: 4. Germline-derived CDR1 and CDR2 are MNHEY and SVGAGI. The CDR3 runs to 15 residues. The CDR3 coding sequence is TGTGCCAGCAGCAGGACAGGGGGAGGCACAGATACGCAGTATTTT. Protein product: CASSRTGGGTDTQYF.

This clone was counted only a few times. The gene calls are TRBV7-8 and TRBJ1-1; D gene ambiguous. Trimming cost V 1 base and J 4 bases, with 7 bases left between them. This CDR3 is 13 amino acids long. The germline gives CDR1 SGHVS, CDR2 FQNEAQ. The CDR3 DNA is TGTGCCAGCAGCTTAGTGGGAGTCACTGAAGCTTTCTTT. It is translated as CASSLVGVTEAFF.

The CDR3 region is CASRDRGWTGELFF. The CDR3 region has the DNA TGTGCCAGTAGGGACAGGGGGTGGACCGGGGAGCTGTTTTTT. The chain employs TRBV19 and TRBJ2-2; TRBD1 agrees at 10 bases. The CDR3 consists of 14 residues. Germline V CDR1 and CDR2: LNHDA, SQIVND (reference sequence). Trimming at V came to 6 bases and at J to 5 bases, leaving 3 bases not matched to a gene.